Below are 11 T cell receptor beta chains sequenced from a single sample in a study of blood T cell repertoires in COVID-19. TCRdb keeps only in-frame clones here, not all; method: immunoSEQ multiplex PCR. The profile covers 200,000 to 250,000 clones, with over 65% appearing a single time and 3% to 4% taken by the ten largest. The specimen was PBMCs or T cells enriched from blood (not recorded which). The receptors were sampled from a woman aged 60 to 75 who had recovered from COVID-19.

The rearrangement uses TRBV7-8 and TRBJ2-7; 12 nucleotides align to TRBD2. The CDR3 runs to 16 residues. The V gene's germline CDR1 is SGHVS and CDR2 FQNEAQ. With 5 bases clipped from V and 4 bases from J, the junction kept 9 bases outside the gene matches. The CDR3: CASSPGGLAGSYEQYF. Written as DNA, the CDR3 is TGTGCCAGCAGCCCAGGGGGACTAGCGGGCTCTTACGAGCAGTACTTC.

CDR3 bases: TGTGCCAGCTCAGGGGGACAGGGCTACAATGAGCAGTTCTTC. Residues: CASSGGQGYNEQFF. The chain employs TRBV18 and TRBJ2-1; TRBD1 agrees at 9 bases. The trim removed 5 bases at V and 3 bases at J, leaving 2 bases unmatched. Germline CDR1 reads KGHSH; CDR2 reads LQKENI. This CDR3 has 14 residues.

For the CDR3, the DNA is TGTGCCAGCAGCCGCAACCTTTTGGGGAGGGAGACCCAGTACTTC. This codes for CASSRNLLGRETQYF. The chain joins TRBV6-5 to TRBJ2-5; D possibly corresponds to TRBD2 (6 bases). The CDR3 runs 15 residues. CDR1 and CDR2 from the germline V gene are MNHEY and SVGAGI. Trimming shortened V by 6 bases and J by 5 bases, and 19 bases separated the two germline ends.

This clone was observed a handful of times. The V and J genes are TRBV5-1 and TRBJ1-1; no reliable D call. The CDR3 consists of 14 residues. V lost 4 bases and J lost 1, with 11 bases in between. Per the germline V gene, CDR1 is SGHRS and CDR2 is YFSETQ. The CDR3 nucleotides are TGCGCCAGCAGCGTCACAGTGAAGAACACTGAAGCTTTCTTT. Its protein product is CASSVTVKNTEAFF.

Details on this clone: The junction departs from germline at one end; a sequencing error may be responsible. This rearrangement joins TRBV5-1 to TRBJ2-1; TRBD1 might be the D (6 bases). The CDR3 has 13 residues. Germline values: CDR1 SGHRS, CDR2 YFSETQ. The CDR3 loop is CASSLDSNNEQFF. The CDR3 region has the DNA TGCGCCAGCAGTTTGGACAGCAACAATGAGCAGTTCTTC.

The CDR3 spells CASSSGQGFGQPQHF. Written as DNA, the CDR3 is TGTGCCAGCAGCTCGGGACAGGGGTTTGGTCAGCCCCAGCATTTT. The chain carries TRBV7-9 and TRBJ1-5, with 10 bases fitting TRBD1. Looked up from germline, CDR1 is SEHNR and CDR2 is FQNEAQ (reference sequence). The length of the CDR3 is 15 residues. The V segment lost 4 bases and the J segment 6 bases; nucleotides outside the gene matches: 6.

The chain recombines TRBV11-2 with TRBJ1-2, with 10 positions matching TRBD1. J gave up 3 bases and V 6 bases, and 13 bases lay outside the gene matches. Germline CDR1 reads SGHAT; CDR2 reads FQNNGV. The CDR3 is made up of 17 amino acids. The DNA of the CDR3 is TGTGCCAGCAGATTCGACAGGGGGCGAGCGGCTTACTATGGCTACACCTTC. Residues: CASRFDRGRAAYYGYTF.

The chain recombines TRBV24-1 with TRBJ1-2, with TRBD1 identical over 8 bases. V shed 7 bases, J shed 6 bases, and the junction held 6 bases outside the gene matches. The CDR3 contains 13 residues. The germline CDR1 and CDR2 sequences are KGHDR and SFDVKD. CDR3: CATSRGQGDGYTF. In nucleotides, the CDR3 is TGTGCCACCAGCCGAGGACAGGGCGATGGCTACACCTTC.

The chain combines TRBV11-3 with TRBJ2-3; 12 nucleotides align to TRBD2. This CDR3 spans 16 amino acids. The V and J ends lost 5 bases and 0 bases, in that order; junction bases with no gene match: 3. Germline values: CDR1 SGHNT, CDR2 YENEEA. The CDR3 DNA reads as TGTGCCAGCAGCGTAGGACTAGCGGGAAGCACAGATACGCAGTATTTT. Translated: CASSVGLAGSTDTQYF.

The CDR3 bases are TGTGCCAGCAGTGAATATTTGTCACTAGCGGGAGGGGAGACCCAGTACTTC. It encodes CASSEYLSLAGGETQYF. The chain is built from TRBV25-1 and TRBJ2-5; 13 positions match TRBD2. Germline V gene sequence: CDR1 MGHDK, CDR2 SYGVNS. The CDR3 extends over 17 amino acids. V lost 0 bases to trimming and J lost 5 bases; unmatched junction nucleotides: 6.

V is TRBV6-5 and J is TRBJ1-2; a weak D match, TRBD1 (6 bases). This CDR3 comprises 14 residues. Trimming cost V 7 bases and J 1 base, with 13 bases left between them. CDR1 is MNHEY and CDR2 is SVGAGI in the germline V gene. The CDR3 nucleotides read TGTGCCAGCACCAGAACAGGGAATAACTATGGCTACACCTTC. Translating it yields CASTRTGNNYGYTF.